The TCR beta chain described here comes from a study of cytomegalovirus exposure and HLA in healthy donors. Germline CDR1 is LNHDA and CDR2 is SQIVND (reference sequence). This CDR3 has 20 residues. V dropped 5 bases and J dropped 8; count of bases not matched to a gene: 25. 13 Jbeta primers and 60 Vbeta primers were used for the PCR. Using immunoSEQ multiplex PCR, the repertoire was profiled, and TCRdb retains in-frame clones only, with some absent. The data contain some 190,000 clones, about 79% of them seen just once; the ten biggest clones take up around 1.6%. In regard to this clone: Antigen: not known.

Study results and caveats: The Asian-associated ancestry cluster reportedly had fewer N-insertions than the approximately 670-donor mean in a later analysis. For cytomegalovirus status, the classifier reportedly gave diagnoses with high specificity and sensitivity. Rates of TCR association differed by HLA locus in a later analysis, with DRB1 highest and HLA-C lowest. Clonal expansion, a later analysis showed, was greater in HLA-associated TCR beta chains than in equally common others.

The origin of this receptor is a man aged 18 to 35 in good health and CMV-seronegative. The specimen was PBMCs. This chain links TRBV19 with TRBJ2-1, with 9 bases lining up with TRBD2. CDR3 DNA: TGTGCCAGTAGTGCTGCTTTTCCGGCACTCGGCGGGGGGGACTGGTATGAGCAGTTCTTC. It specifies CASSAAFPALGGGDWYEQFF.